What follows are 9 T cell receptor beta chains derived from one specimen sequenced in a study of CD8+ T cells in alopecia areata. Investigators isolated RNA and reverse transcribed it into cDNA to act as the sequencing template. Method: immunoSEQ multiplex PCR; TCRdb's copy keeps in-frame clones and lacks some. The data show roughly 200,000 clones, less than 45% seen once. Treatment defined: oral pan-JAK inhibitor, 5-10 mg twice daily. This material consisted of CD4+ T cells sorted from blood, taken at approximately week 30, from a patient treated with tofacitinib. The receptors derive from a human donor with alopecia areata.

This clone was detected many times. This chain links TRBV10-3 with TRBJ2-7; 8 bases agree with TRBD2. J was trimmed by 5 bases and V by 3 bases; bases with no gene match: 6. The CDR3 consists of 14 residues. The germline V gene encodes CDR1 ENHRY and CDR2 SYGVKD. For the CDR3, the DNA is TGTGCCATCAGTGACCCAGGACTAGCTGACGAGCAGTACTTC. Protein product: CAISDPGLADEQYF.

The V gene is TRBV9, the J gene TRBJ1-2; TRBD1 might be the D (5 bases). Germline lookup yields CDR1 SGDLS and CDR2 YYNGEE. The length of the CDR3 is 13 residues. V lost 7 bases to trimming and J lost 8 bases, with 18 bases between them. Here the CDR3 DNA reads TGTGCCAGCGGCAGGGCGCCCTCGGGGGGCTACACCTTC. Its protein is CASGRAPSGGYTF.

Only one count was recorded for this clone. The chain joins TRBV11-1 to TRBJ2-3; no clear D gene. Germline CDR1 is SGHAT and CDR2 is FQDESV (reference sequence). V lost 1 base to trimming and J lost 1 base, with 6 bases between them. The CDR3 runs 14 residues. CDR3 loop: CASSLDLRTDTQYF. In DNA, the CDR3 is TGTGCCAGCAGCTTAGATCTCCGCACAGATACGCAGTATTTT.

The V call is TRBV6-5, the J call TRBJ2-7; 10 bases are a match to TRBD1. Germline V gene sequence: CDR1 MNHEY, CDR2 SVGAGI. The CDR3 is 15 amino acids. The ends lost 3 bases at V and 4 bases at J; junction bases unmatched: 6. The CDR3 here is CASSYRDRGPYEQYF. Here the CDR3 DNA reads TGTGCCAGCAGTTATCGGGACAGGGGCCCATACGAGCAGTACTTC.

V usage is TRBV2 and J usage is TRBJ2-1, with D tentatively TRBD1 (6 bases). CDR3 size: 16 residues. Trimming shortened V by 7 bases and J by 1 base, and 17 bases separated the two germline ends. Germline loops: CDR1 SNHLY, CDR2 FYNNEI. Written as DNA, the CDR3 is TGTGCCAGCAAGATGGGACAAGAGATTTCCTACAATGAGCAGTTCTTC. Translating it yields CASKMGQEISYNEQFF.

The chain has TRBV30 and TRBJ1-1; no clear D. This CDR3 comprises 13 residues. V lost 0 bases to trimming and J lost 4 bases, with 9 bases between them. The V gene's germline CDR1 is GTSNPN and CDR2 SVGIG (reference sequence). CDR3 in DNA: TGTGCCTGGAGTGTACTGGCGGGCACTGAAGCTTTCTTT. It codes for CAWSVLAGTEAFF.

The CDR3 sequence is CASSSRASDTQYF. CDR3 DNA sequence: TGTGCCAGCAGCTCCCGTGCGTCTGATACGCAGTATTTT. The chain employs TRBV7-3 and TRBJ2-3, with no clear D. Per germline, CDR1 SGHTA and CDR2 FQGTGA. V was clipped by 4 bases and J by 6 bases, with 11 bases between them. The CDR3 runs 13 residues.

The chain uses TRBV5-1 and TRBJ1-1, with TRBD1 matching over 7 bases. Germline CDR1 SGHRS, CDR2 YFSETQ. Trimming took 3 bases from V and 7 from J; bases not matched to a gene: 9. The CDR3 length is 14 residues. CDR3 DNA: TGCGCCAGCAGCTACGTAGGGGGCCCTTATGAAGCTTTCTTT. This translates into CASSYVGGPYEAFF.

This chain uses TRBV10-3 with TRBJ2-7; TRBD1 matches at 7 bases. V lost 10 bases to trimming and J lost 4 bases; unmatched junction nucleotides: 10. CDR3 size: 13 residues. The germline V gene encodes CDR1 ENHRY and CDR2 SYGVKD. The CDR3: CATRPGTAYEQYF. DNA of the CDR3: TGTGCCACCCGGCCCGGGACAGCATACGAGCAGTACTTC.